The 21 T cell receptor beta chains listed next were all sequenced from one sample in a study of spatial heterogeneity in lung cancer. Time point given: sample taken at primary tumor resection. TCRdb called the 5' RACE reads again in MiXCR, with one record for every CDR3 protein. The sample yields fewer than 6,500 distinct CDR3 sequences, 12% seen once. The source material was lung tissue, sampled at surgery. The receptors stem from a human donor with early-stage non-small cell lung cancer.

This clonotype was recorded many times. This beta chain is off target for a library built for alpha chains, so its abundance means little. The chain recombines TRBV7-3 with TRBJ2-2; TRBD2 might be the D (6 bases). Germline values: CDR1 SGHTA, CDR2 FQGTGA. This CDR3 region has 16 residues. Between the trimmed V and J ends, which lost 4 bases and 1 base, there was a span of 13 bases. CDR3 in DNA: TGTGCCAGCAGCTCCCTCGGGGGAGGGAACACCGGGGAGCTGTTTTTT. It yields the protein CASSSLGGGNTGELFF. The full variable domain, its missing parts supplied by reference TRBV7-3 and TRBJ2-2, is GAGVSQTPSNKVTEKGKYVELRCDPISGHTALYWYRQSLGQGPEFLIYFQGTGAADDSGLPNDRFFAVRPEGSVSTLKIQRTERGDSAVYLCASSSLGGGNTGELFFGEGSRLTVL.

This clonotype was observed at least ten times. A library made for alpha chains picked up this beta chain off target, so its size means little. The V and J genes are TRBV11-2 and TRBJ2-3, with D hard to call. With 0 bases removed from V and 8 bases from J, the gap between germline ends came to 9 bases. The CDR3 has 13 residues. Germline V gene data show CDR1 as SGHAT and CDR2 as FQNNGV. The CDR3 here is CASSLDLWGTQYF. The CDR3 bases are TGTGCCAGCAGCTTAGATCTGTGGGGTACGCAGTATTTT.

About this clonotype itself: This beta chain slipped into a library made for alpha chains as a stray read, so its size is not meaningful. V usage is TRBV12-3 or TRBV12-4 and J usage is TRBJ2-5; the D gene is possibly TRBD1 (6 bases). V gave up 4 bases and J gave up 1 base, with 16 bases separating them. The CDR3 extends over 16 amino acids. The CDR3 DNA is TGTGCCAGCAGTTCCCAGGGGACCAAGTTCCAAGAGACCCAGTACTTC. Encoded protein: CASSSQGTKFQETQYF.

This clonotype counts as medium-sized. This beta chain is an off-target read within a library intended for alpha chains, so its frequency means little. This CDR3 is CAISDDTHEKLFF. The CDR3 region has the DNA TGTGCCATCAGTGATGACACCCATGAAAAACTGTTTTTT. The rearrangement links TRBV10-3 to TRBJ1-4; D is unresolved. Trimming shortened V by 3 bases and J by 6 bases, and 8 bases separated the two germline ends. CDR3 length equals 13 residues. Germline lookup yields CDR1 ENHRY and CDR2 SYGVKD.

A note on this clonotype: Since it is a stray read in a library aimed at alpha chains, this beta chain has a size that is not meaningful. The chain has TRBV6-2 or TRBV6-3 and TRBJ1-2; 11 bases are shared with TRBD1. Looked up from germline, CDR1 is MNHEY and CDR2 is SVGEGT. The CDR3 totals 15 residues. V lost 3 bases, J lost 4 bases, and 4 bases stayed unmatched. CDR3: CASSYMDRGLYGYTF. The CDR3 region has the DNA TGTGCCAGCAGTTATATGGACAGGGGGCTCTATGGCTACACCTTC.

The sample holds many counts of this clonotype. This beta chain turned up in a library designed for alpha chains; as an off-target read, its abundance says little. J is TRBJ1-1 and V is TRBV13; 9 positions match TRBD1. The CDR3 spans 15 residues. Germline V gives CDR1 PRHDT, CDR2 FYEKMQ (reference sequence). V gave up 3 bases and J gave up 5 bases; unmatched junction bases: 7. CDR3 region: CASSLWTGVGTEAFF. The CDR3 DNA sequence: TGTGCCAGCAGCTTGTGGACAGGGGTAGGGACTGAAGCTTTCTTT.

In this sample, this clonotype turned up many times. The library was prepared for alpha chains; this beta chain is a stray read, so its frequency means little. CDR3: CASSAHQETQYF. As DNA, the CDR3 is TGTGCCAGCAGCGCTCACCAAGAGACCCAGTACTTC. V is TRBV11-2 and J is TRBJ2-5; no reliable D call. Trimming pared 5 bases from V and 0 bases from J, leaving 4 bases between. Germline V gene sequence: CDR1 SGHAT, CDR2 FQNNGV. The CDR3 consists of 12 residues.

By its share, this clonotype is medium-sized. Because the library targeted alpha chains, this beta chain is an off-target read whose size means little. The J gene is TRBJ1-3, the V gene TRBV27; the D gene is possibly TRBD1 (6 bases). Germline CDR1 is MNHEY and CDR2 is SMNVEV (reference sequence). V lost 6 bases and J 0 bases, leaving 9 bases between the germline ends. The CDR3 totals 14 residues. The CDR3 spells CASSTDSSGNTIYF. CDR3 bases: TGTGCCAGCAGCACGGACAGCTCTGGAAACACCATATATTTT.

This clonotype was observed at least ten times. This beta chain represents an off-target read in a library built for alpha chains; its size is of limited meaning. The V gene is TRBV7-8, the J gene TRBJ2-7; no reliable D call. Germline loops: CDR1 SGHVS, CDR2 FQNEAQ. Trimming shortened V by 5 bases and J by 4 bases, and 12 bases separated the two germline ends. The CDR3 length is 13 residues. CDR3 sequence (DNA): TGTGCCAGCAGCGCCCGGGCGTCATACGAGCAGTACTTC. Translated, it gives CASSARASYEQYF.

This clonotype was recorded at least ten times. As an off-target read in a library built for alpha chains, this beta chain has a frequency of little significance. V is TRBV6-5 and J is TRBJ2-7, with 8 bases identical to TRBD1. V lost 0 bases to trimming and J lost 6 bases; unmatched junction nucleotides: 7. CDR3 length: 15 residues. Germline V gene sequence: CDR1 MNHEY, CDR2 SVGAGI. The CDR3 spells CASSYSGTGEREQYF. Here the CDR3 DNA reads TGTGCCAGCAGTTACTCTGGGACAGGAGAACGCGAGCAGTACTTC.

This clonotype qualifies as medium-sized (0.01 to 0.1%). This beta chain is a stray read from a library made for alpha chains; its abundance is not meaningful. The chain is built from TRBV4-1 and TRBJ2-1; D not resolved. Between the trimmed V and J ends, which lost 1 base and 4 bases, there was a span of 11 bases. In germline, CDR1 is MGHRA, CDR2 YSYEKL. CDR3 length: 15 residues. The CDR3 bases are TGCGCCAGCAGCCAAGTTGGGCAGTTTTACAATGAGCAGTTCTTC. This encodes CASSQVGQFYNEQFF.

This clonotype occurred many times. This beta chain is off target for a library built for alpha chains, so its abundance means little. This chain joins TRBV27 and TRBJ2-1; no reliable D call. Germline CDR1 and CDR2: MNHEY and SMNVEV (reference sequence). Deletions cut 4 bases from V and 12 bases from J, with 16 bases between. The CDR3 has 13 residues. The CDR3 here is CASSSRTGTRQFF. In nucleotides, the CDR3 is TGTGCCAGCAGTTCCCGGACCGGTACGCGGCAGTTCTTC.

This clonotype showed up just a few times. A library prepared for alpha chains yielded this beta chain as an off-target read; its size is of little meaning. The chain links TRBV5-4 to TRBJ1-1; 7 nucleotides agree with TRBD1. Per germline, CDR1 SGHNT and CDR2 YYREEE (reference sequence). The CDR3 has 12 amino acids. V gave up 4 bases and J gave up 11 bases; unmatched junction bases: 8. Written as DNA, the CDR3 is TGTGCCAGCAGCCCCGAGGGGGCATCGGCTTTCTTT. This gives the protein CASSPEGASAFF.

Many counts were recorded for this clonotype. The junction differs from germline at one of its ends, possibly a read error. This beta chain lies outside the target of a library built for alpha chains; its clone size means little. J is TRBJ2-5 and V is TRBV7-7; D is tentatively TRBD1 or TRBD2 (7 bases each). Germline V gene data show CDR1 as SSHAT and CDR2 as FNYEAQ (reference sequence). This CDR3 has 16 residues. The CDR3, as DNA: TGTGCTAGCAGCTCTTTGCAGGGAGGGGGCGTAGAGACCCAGTACTTC. Translating it yields CASSSLQGGGVETQYF.

This clonotype is medium-sized. The library was built for alpha chains, so this beta chain is an off-target read and its size means little. The chain combines TRBV7-6 with TRBJ2-2, with D perhaps TRBD1 (6 bases). The germline V gene has CDR1 SGHVS and CDR2 FNYEAQ. Trimming shortened V by 1 base and J by 4 bases, and 7 bases separated the two germline ends. There are 14 residues in the CDR3. The CDR3 nucleotides are TGTGCCAGCAGCTTAGGGGGGCCCACCGGGGAGCTGTTTTTT. Translated, it gives CASSLGGPTGELFF.

The table lists this clonotype with many counts. Because this beta chain is a stray read in a library intended to capture alpha chains, its abundance should not be given much weight. The chain uses TRBV7-8 and TRBJ2-1, with 9 bases identical to TRBD2. V was clipped by 4 bases and J by 3 bases; unmatched bases: 7. CDR3 length: 16 amino acids. Per the germline V gene, CDR1 is SGHVS and CDR2 is FQNEAQ. This chain's CDR3 is CASSSASSGNYNEQFF. CDR3 nucleotides: TGTGCCAGCAGCTCCGCCTCTAGCGGGAACTACAATGAGCAGTTCTTC. The full variable domain, completed using reference TRBV7-8 and TRBJ2-1, is GAGVSQSPRYKVAKRGQDVALRCDPISGHVSLFWYQQALGQGPEFLTYFQNEAQLDKSGLPSDRFFAERPEGSVSTLKIQRTQQEDSAVYLCASSSASSGNYNEQFFGPGTRLTVL.

By share, this clonotype ranks as medium-sized. A library prepared for alpha chains yielded this beta chain as an off-target read; its size is of little meaning. The chain recombines TRBV12-3 or TRBV12-4 with TRBJ1-1; 7 bases map to TRBD1. The CDR3 length is 14 residues. With 3 bases clipped from V and 6 bases from J, the junction kept 7 bases outside the gene matches. In DNA, the CDR3 is TGTGCCAGCAGTTTCAGCCAGGGGGGGTCTGAAGCTTTCTTT. It codes for CASSFSQGGSEAFF.

By frequency in the sample, this clonotype is medium-sized. This beta chain turned up in a library designed for alpha chains; as an off-target read, its abundance says little. The chain links TRBV6-6 to TRBJ2-1; 7 bases match TRBD2. The CDR3 contains 15 residues. From germline, CDR1 is MNHNY and CDR2 SVGAGI (reference sequence). The V and J ends lost 5 bases and 5 bases, in that order; junction bases with no gene match: 9. The DNA for the CDR3 is TGTGCCAGCAGTCCCCCCGGACTAGGAAACAATGAGCAGTTCTTC. Amino acids: CASSPPGLGNNEQFF.

A note on this clonotype: For a library built for alpha chains, this beta chain is a stray read; little rests on its size. The CDR3 DNA sequence: TGTGCCAGCACTCAGACAGGGAGCTTCTATGGCTACACCTTC. It specifies CASTQTGSFYGYTF. The rearrangement links TRBV6-5 to TRBJ1-2; TRBD1 agrees at 7 bases. The ends lost 7 bases at V and 4 bases at J; junction bases unmatched: 9. Germline V lookup: CDR1 MNHEY, CDR2 SVGAGI. The CDR3 has 14 residues.

This clonotype was observed at least ten times. This beta chain slipped into a library made for alpha chains as a stray read, so its size is not meaningful. For the CDR3, the DNA is TGTGCCAGCATCGGGTACGGGACTACACAAGAGACCCAGTACTTC. Protein: CASIGYGTTQETQYF. The chain uses TRBV2 and TRBJ2-5; 7 bases are a match to TRBD2. Germline CDR1 reads SNHLY; CDR2 reads FYNNEI. CDR3 length equals 15 residues. The V segment lost 7 bases and the J segment 2 bases; nucleotides outside the gene matches: 10.

In its sample, this clonotype was seen many times. Being off target in a library aimed at alpha chains, this beta chain has a size of little meaning. This chain joins TRBV29-1 and TRBJ1-1, with D perhaps TRBD1 (6 bases). Trimming left V 7 bases short and J 4 bases short, with 16 bases between. The germline CDR1 and CDR2 sequences are SQVTM and ANQGSEA. This CDR3 has 13 amino acids. The CDR3 DNA sequence: TGCAGCGATATTACAGGGACTGGCACTGAAGCTTTCTTT. Residues: CSDITGTGTEAFF.